A single sample gave rise to the 23 T cell receptor beta chains below, sequenced in a study of T cell responses to AZD1222 COVID-19 vaccine. The table came from immunoSEQ multiplex PCR; TCRdb's copy has only in-frame clones and leaves some out. The data contain more than 95,000 clones, around 90% of them singletons. This specimen consisted of peripheral blood, obtained 28 days after the second AZD1222 dose. All receptors derive from an adult who received the AZD1222 COVID-19 vaccine.

V gene TRBV7-8 combines with J gene TRBJ2-3; D not certain. Trimming pared 0 bases from V and 5 bases from J, leaving 9 bases between. The CDR3 contains 14 residues. Germline CDR1 SGHVS, CDR2 FQNEAQ. CDR3 amino acids: CASSLARDRDTQYF. The CDR3 nucleotides are TGTGCCAGCAGCTTAGCGCGTGACCGAGATACGCAGTATTTT.

The chain is built from TRBV19 and TRBJ2-2; D possibly matches TRBD1 or TRBD2 (5 bases each). This CDR3 region has 14 residues. V lost 2 bases and J lost 6, with 10 bases in between. CDR1 and CDR2 (germline): LNHDA, SQIVND (reference sequence). This CDR3 is CASSISRGAGELFF. The CDR3 region has the DNA TGTGCCAGTAGTATATCGAGAGGGGCCGGGGAGCTGTTTTTT. Full variable domain (missing parts from reference TRBV19 and TRBJ2-2): DGGITQSPKYLFRKEGQNVTLSCEQNLNHDAMYWYRQDPGQGLRLIYYSQIVNDFQKGDIAEGYSVSREKKESFPLTVTSAQKNPTAFYLCASSISRGAGELFFGEGSRLTVL.

This chain joins TRBV27 and TRBJ2-1, with 7 positions matching TRBD1. The CDR3 extends over 15 amino acids. Unmatched junction bases numbered 4, after V lost 2 bases and J lost 3 bases. The germline V gene has CDR1 MNHEY and CDR2 SMNVEV (reference sequence). The CDR3 DNA sequence: TGTGCCAGCAGTTTAGCCCAGGGGGACTACAATGAGCAGTTCTTC. It specifies CASSLAQGDYNEQFF.

The sample holds one count of this clone. The CDR3 sequence is CASSRDRGNIQYF. CDR3 nucleotide sequence: TGTGCCAGCAGCCGGGACAGGGGCAACATTCAGTACTTC. This chain uses TRBV7-9 with TRBJ2-4; TRBD1 matches 10 bases. V trimming: 5 bases; J trimming: 7 bases; junction bases outside the gene matches: 2. Germline V CDR1 and CDR2: SEHNR, FQNEAQ (reference sequence). The CDR3 length is 13 residues.

This clone was seen just once. The V gene is TRBV6-5, the J gene TRBJ2-7, with 11 positions matching TRBD1. V dropped 11 bases and J dropped 6; count of bases not matched to a gene: 6. There are 12 residues in the CDR3. Looked up from germline, CDR1 is MNHEY and CDR2 is SVGAGI. CDR3 nucleotide sequence: TGTGCCGGGAGGGACAGGGGGTTCGAGCAGTACTTC. Translating gives CAGRDRGFEQYF.

This clone was found a few times. J is TRBJ1-3 and V is TRBV6-1; unclear D gene. V gave up 3 bases and J gave up 4 bases, with 10 bases separating them. CDR1 is MNHNS, CDR2 SASEGT, per germline. The CDR3 is made up of 14 amino acids. CDR3 amino acids: CASSDVRSGNTIYF. The CDR3 region has the DNA TGTGCCAGCAGTGATGTGAGGTCAGGAAACACCATATATTTT.

The chain has TRBV2 and TRBJ2-7; perhaps TRBD2 as D (5 bases). The germline V gene has CDR1 SNHLY and CDR2 FYNNEI. The CDR3 has 12 amino acids. Trimming removed 10 bases from V and 5 bases from J, with 15 bases in between. The CDR3 is CANSAGGDEQYF. CDR3 nucleotides: TGTGCCAACAGCGCTGGAGGAGACGAGCAGTACTTC.

The V gene is TRBV7-9, the J gene TRBJ2-1; D possibly corresponds to TRBD2 (6 bases). The CDR3 runs to 15 residues. Germline CDR1 reads SEHNR; CDR2 reads FQNEAQ (reference sequence). Trimming took off 4 bases at V and 6 bases at J, with 16 bases between the two ends. Here the CDR3 DNA reads TGTGCCAGCAGCTCTCCTCACCGGCGGGGCAATGAGCAGTTCTTC. Its protein is CASSSPHRRGNEQFF. Full variable domain (missing parts from reference TRBV7-9 and TRBJ2-1): DTGVSQNPRHKITKRGQNVTFRCDPISEHNRLYWYRQTLGQGPEFLTYFQNEAQLEKSRLLSDRFSAERPKGSFSTLEIQRTEQGDSAMYLCASSSPHRRGNEQFFGPGTRLTVL.

This chain links TRBV7-3 with TRBJ2-7; 9 bases match TRBD1. The CDR3 consists of 15 residues. Germline V lookup: CDR1 SGHTA, CDR2 FQGTGA. V lost 4 bases to trimming and J lost 5 bases; unmatched junction nucleotides: 9. CDR3 in amino acids: CASSSLGTGKDEQYF. CDR3 DNA sequence: TGTGCCAGCAGCTCCCTTGGGACAGGGAAAGACGAGCAGTACTTC.

The V call is TRBV11-3, the J call TRBJ1-1, with 7 bases identical to TRBD1. From germline, CDR1 is SGHNT and CDR2 YENEEA. Losses at the gene ends were 1 base for V and 1 base for J; bases not matched to a gene: 6. This CDR3 has 16 amino acids. The CDR3 is CASSLVVAGGNTEAFF. The DNA of the CDR3 is TGTGCCAGCAGCTTAGTAGTGGCAGGGGGGAACACTGAAGCTTTCTTT. Together with reference TRBV11-3 and TRBJ1-1, the CDR3 gives the full variable domain: EAGVVQSPRYKIIEKKQPVAFWCNPISGHNTLYWYLQNLGQGPELLIRYENEEAVDDSQLPKDRFSAERLKGVDSTLKIQPAELGDSAVYLCASSLVVAGGNTEAFFGQGTRLTVV.

The rearrangement links TRBV5-1 to TRBJ1-2; weak D call: TRBD1 (6 bases). The CDR3 loop spans 15 amino acids. The ends were cut back, 0 bases at V and 4 bases at J, with 13 bases in the middle. Germline V gene sequence: CDR1 SGHRS, CDR2 YFSETQ. CDR3 residues: CASSLVGGAGYGYTF. CDR3 bases: TGCGCCAGCAGCTTGGTAGGGGGGGCCGGCTATGGCTACACCTTC.

The chain uses TRBV9 and TRBJ1-1; D gene ambiguous. V shed 4 bases and J shed 2 bases, with 9 bases lying between them. Germline V gene sequence: CDR1 SGDLS, CDR2 YYNGEE. The CDR3 runs to 13 residues. The CDR3 is CASSPAGNTEAFF. The DNA of the CDR3 is TGTGCCAGCAGCCCAGCCGGAAACACTGAAGCTTTCTTT.

The genes are TRBV13 and TRBJ1-3, with no clear D. V lost 0 bases, J lost 3 bases, and 6 bases lay in between. CDR1 PRHDT and CDR2 FYEKMQ come from the germline V gene (reference sequence). CDR3 size: 14 residues. The CDR3 protein is CASSLGQSGNTIYF. CDR3 nucleotide sequence: TGTGCCAGCAGCTTAGGACAGAGTGGAAACACCATATATTTT. Looking up the rest from reference TRBV13 and TRBJ1-3 gives the full variable domain: AAGVIQSPRHLIKEKRETATLKCYPIPRHDTVYWYQQGPGQDPQFLISFYEKMQSDKGSIPDRFSAQQFSDYHSELNMSSLELGDSALYFCASSLGQSGNTIYFGEGSWLTVV.

The chain carries TRBV10-1 and TRBJ2-5, with 9 bases that match TRBD2. The CDR3 contains 15 residues. The ends lost 2 bases at V and 5 bases at J; junction bases unmatched: 6. Germline lookup yields CDR1 WNHNN and CDR2 SYGVQD (reference sequence). The CDR3 is CASSEGLAGLETQYF. The CDR3 DNA sequence: TGCGCCAGCAGTGAGGGGCTAGCGGGACTGGAGACCCAGTACTTC.

The chain carries TRBV7-3 and TRBJ2-1, with D perhaps TRBD1 (7 bases). Per the germline V gene, CDR1 is SGHTA and CDR2 is FQGTGA. The CDR3 has 15 residues. V lost 5 bases and J lost 2, with 13 bases in between. The CDR3: CASSIVRGAYNEQFF. CDR3 sequence (DNA): TGTGCCAGCAGCATAGTCAGGGGGGCCTACAATGAGCAGTTCTTC.

The V call is TRBV5-6, the J call TRBJ2-7; TRBD1 matches at 7 bases. The V and J ends lost 4 bases and 6 bases, in that order; junction bases with no gene match: 4. CDR1 and CDR2 from the germline V gene are SGHDT and YYEEEE. The CDR3 contains 12 residues. For the CDR3, the DNA is TGTGCCAGCAGCCATACAGGGGCCGAGCAGTACTTC. It yields the protein CASSHTGAEQYF. Full variable domain (remainder filled in from reference TRBV5-6 and TRBJ2-7): DAGVTQSPTHLIKTRGQQVTLRCSPKSGHDTVSWYQQALGQGPQFIFQYYEEEERQRGNFPDRFSGHQFPNYSSELNVNALLLGDSALYLCASSHTGAEQYFGPGTRLTVT.

V usage is TRBV5-4 and J usage is TRBJ1-1; D unclear. The CDR3 has 14 residues. The V gene lost 3 bases and the J gene lost 5 bases, with 14 bases spanning the gap. Germline V CDR1 and CDR2: SGHNT, YYREEE (reference sequence). Written as DNA, the CDR3 is TGTGCCAGCAGCTCTTCATCTGGTGGGACTGAAGCTTTCTTT. This encodes CASSSSSGGTEAFF.

The chain employs TRBV11-3 and TRBJ2-2; 7 bases line up with TRBD2. The CDR3 is 14 residues long. Trimming cost V 5 bases and J 3 bases; bases outside gene matches: 3. Germline CDR1 reads SGHNT; CDR2 reads YENEEA. The CDR3 reads CASSQGGDTGELFF. DNA of the CDR3: TGTGCCAGCAGCCAGGGAGGGGACACCGGGGAGCTGTTTTTT.

The genes are TRBV29-1 and TRBJ1-1, with 9 positions matching TRBD1. Germline loops: CDR1 SQVTM, CDR2 ANQGSEA. The CDR3 extends over 14 amino acids. V was clipped by 6 bases and J by 0 bases; unmatched bases: 5. CDR3 loop: CSVAGTGLNTEAFF. The CDR3 nucleotides are TGCAGCGTGGCCGGGACAGGGCTGAACACTGAAGCTTTCTTT.

V gene TRBV29-1 combines with J gene TRBJ1-1; maybe TRBD1 (6 bases). The germline V gene encodes CDR1 SQVTM and CDR2 ANQGSEA. V lost 6 bases and J 1 base, leaving 12 bases between the germline ends. The CDR3 length is 13 residues. CDR3 amino acids: CSVVRGRNTEAFF. CDR3 sequence (DNA): TGCAGCGTGGTCAGGGGAAGGAACACTGAAGCTTTCTTT.

In nucleotides, the CDR3 is TGTGCCAGCAGTGTAGCGGGAGGCTACAATGAGCAGTTCTTC. This translates into CASSVAGGYNEQFF. The V and J genes are TRBV6-1 and TRBJ2-1; TRBD2 agrees at 10 bases. Germline V CDR1 and CDR2: MNHNS, SASEGT. This CDR3 region has 14 residues. V lost 4 bases and J lost 3; bases outside the gene matches: 0.

The CDR3 sequence is CASSDSATDTQYF. DNA for the CDR3: TGTGCCAGCAGTGACTCGGCCACAGATACGCAGTATTTT. The gene calls are TRBV6-4 and TRBJ2-3; no clear D gene. V gave up 0 bases and J gave up 2 bases, with 3 bases separating them. Germline CDR1 is MRHNA and CDR2 is SNTAGT. CDR3 length equals 13 residues.

Comment on this clone: This same CDR3 is encoded by further DNA sequences in the sample. V is TRBV15 and J is TRBJ2-3; D gene uncertain. This CDR3 comprises 13 residues. The germline V and J ends were trimmed by 3 bases and 1 base, with 5 bases remaining between them. Germline V gives CDR1 LNHNV, CDR2 YYDKDF (reference sequence). CDR3 DNA: TGTGCCACCAGCAGGGGCGGCACAGATACGCAGTATTTT. Encoded protein: CATSRGGTDTQYF.